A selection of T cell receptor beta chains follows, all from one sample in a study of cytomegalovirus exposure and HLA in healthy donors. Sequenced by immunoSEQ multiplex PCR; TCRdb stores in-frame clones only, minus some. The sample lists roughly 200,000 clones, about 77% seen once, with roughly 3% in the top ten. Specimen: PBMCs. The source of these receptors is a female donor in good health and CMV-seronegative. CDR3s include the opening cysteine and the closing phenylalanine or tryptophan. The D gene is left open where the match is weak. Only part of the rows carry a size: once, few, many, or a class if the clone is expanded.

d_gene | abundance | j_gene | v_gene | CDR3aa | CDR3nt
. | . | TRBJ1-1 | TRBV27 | CASSLVGGNTEAFF | TGTGCCAGCAGTTTAGTCGGGGGAAACACTGAAGCTTTCTTT
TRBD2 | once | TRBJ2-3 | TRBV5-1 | CASSPGLRGGTDTQYF | TGCGCCAGCAGCCCGGGTCTGCGGGGGGGGACAGATACGCAGTATTTT
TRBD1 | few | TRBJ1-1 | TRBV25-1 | CASSGQGANTEAFF | TGTGCCAGCAGTGGACAGGGGGCAAACACTGAAGCTTTCTTT
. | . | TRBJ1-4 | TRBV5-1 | CASSLEQDEKLFF | TGCGCCAGCAGCTTGGAACAGGATGAAAAACTGTTTTTT
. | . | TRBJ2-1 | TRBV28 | CASSPPLGGSYNEQFF | TGTGCCAGCAGTCCCCCACTGGGGGGCTCCTACAATGAGCAGTTCTTC
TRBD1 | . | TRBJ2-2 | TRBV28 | CASSSPGQTNTGELFF | TGTGCCAGCAGCTCCCCGGGACAGACCAACACCGGGGAGCTGTTTTTT
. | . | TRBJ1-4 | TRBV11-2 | CASSLAVAVEKLFF | TGTGCCAGCAGCTTAGCAGTGGCGGTTGAAAAACTGTTTTTT
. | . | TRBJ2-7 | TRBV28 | CASSSNLQGRSYEQYF | TGTGCCAGCAGTTCCAACCTACAGGGGAGGTCCTACGAGCAGTACTTC
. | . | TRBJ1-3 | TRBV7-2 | CASSLLGANSGNTIYF | TGTGCCAGCAGCTTATTAGGGGCCAACTCTGGAAACACCATATATTTT
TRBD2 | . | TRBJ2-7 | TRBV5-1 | CASSLAGTYEQYF | TGCGCCAGCAGCTTAGCGGGAACCTACGAGCAGTACTTC
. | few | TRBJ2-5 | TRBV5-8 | CASSLGTRTETQYF | TGTGCCAGCAGCTTGGGAACTAGGACAGAGACCCAGTACTTC
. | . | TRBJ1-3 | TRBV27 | CASSPNLRGGGNTIYF | TGTGCCAGCAGTCCGAACCTGAGGGGGGGAGGAAACACCATATATTTT
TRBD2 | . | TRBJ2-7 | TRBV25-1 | CASSPGTSGGYEQYF | TGTGCCAGCAGTCCCGGGACTAGCGGGGGATACGAGCAGTACTTC
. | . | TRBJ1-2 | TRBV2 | CASSKDRIYGYTF | TGTGCCAGCAGCAAAGACAGAATCTATGGCTACACCTTC
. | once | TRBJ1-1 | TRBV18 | CASSDERGAFF | TGTGCCAGCTCAGACGAACGGGGAGCTTTCTTT
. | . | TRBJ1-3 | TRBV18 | CASSPTSGYRNTIYF | TGTGCCAGCTCACCTACCTCAGGGTATCGAAACACCATATATTTT
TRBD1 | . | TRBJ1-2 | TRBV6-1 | CASSPQGTNYGYTF | TGTGCCAGCAGCCCACAGGGGACTAACTATGGCTACACCTTC
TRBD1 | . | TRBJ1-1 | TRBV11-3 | CASILDGTGNTEVFF | TGTGCCAGCATCTTAGATGGGACAGGGAACACTGAAGTTTTCTTT
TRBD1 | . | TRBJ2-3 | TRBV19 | CASSRDREADTQYF | TGTGCCAGTAGTAGGGACAGGGAGGCAGATACGCAGTATTTT
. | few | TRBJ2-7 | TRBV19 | CASSIYTSTYEQYF | TGTGCCAGTAGTATTTACACATCCACCTACGAGCAGTACTTC
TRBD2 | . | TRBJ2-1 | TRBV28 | CASSSPGTSGRAEQFF | TGTGCCAGCAGTTCCCCCGGGACTAGCGGGAGAGCTGAGCAGTTCTTC
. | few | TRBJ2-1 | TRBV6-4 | CASSDPPGEQFF | TGTGCCAGCAGTGACCCGCCGGGTGAGCAGTTCTTC
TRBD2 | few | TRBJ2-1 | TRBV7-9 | CASSPRTSGSSYNEQFF | TGTGCCAGCAGCCCCCGGACTAGCGGGAGCTCCTACAATGAGCAGTTCTTC
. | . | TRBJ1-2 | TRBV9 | CASSVGRQANYGYTF | TGTGCCAGCAGCGTAGGGCGACAGGCTAACTATGGCTACACCTTC
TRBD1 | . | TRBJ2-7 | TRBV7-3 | CASSSGQGGYEQYF | TGTGCCAGCAGCTCGGGACAGGGTGGCTACGAGCAGTACTTC